The 13 T cell receptor beta chains reported below all come from one sample, sequenced in a study of shared clonotypes between healthy human individuals (dated by TCRdb to 2019 to 2021). Receptors were amplified or captured by the immunoSEQ multiplex PCR assay. TCRdb took this table from immuneACCESS and kept in-frame rearrangements with V and J called. Such tables lack part of the clones; where checked against another copy, unresolved V genes explain under half of the gap, and the rest is unexplained. Within this sample are about 2.3 million clones, with more than 85% of them counted one time only. The ten biggest clones cover 0.39% of the sample. The source material was naive CD4+ T cells from PBMCs. Reading the label with the study, this specimen's cell subset or site is: CD45RA+ positively selected. The receptor set was obtained from a man aged 18-30 years in good health. Some clones in this sample may be carry-over from other donors' samples.

The CDR3 here is CASSWLAGVYEQYF. CDR3 coding DNA: TGTGCCAGCAGTTGGCTAGCGGGAGTTTACGAGCAGTACTTC. The chain recombines TRBV28 with TRBJ2-7; 10 bases agree with TRBD2. With V trimmed by 4 bases and J by 4 bases, 4 bases remained unmatched. The length of the CDR3 is 14 residues. Germline assignment: CDR1 MDHEN and CDR2 SYDVKM.

DNA for the CDR3: TGTGCCAGCAGTTTATTTAGCGGGAGAGTCAATGAGCAGTTCTTC. It specifies CASSLFSGRVNEQFF. The chain employs TRBV28 and TRBJ2-1; TRBD2 matches 9 bases. V shed 1 base and J 6 bases; nucleotides not matched to a gene: 4. Germline assignment: CDR1 MDHEN and CDR2 SYDVKM. CDR3 length: 15 amino acids.

The chain uses TRBV19 and TRBJ1-1; D gene ambiguous. CDR3 length equals 12 residues. V was trimmed by 10 bases and J by 7 bases, leaving 16 bases between them. Germline V gene data show CDR1 as LNHDA and CDR2 as SQIVND (reference sequence). CDR3 sequence (DNA): TGTGCCACCCTCTGGTTGGGCGGTGAAGCTTTCTTT. Translating it yields CATLWLGGEAFF.

A note on this clone: The sample carries other DNA sequences with the same CDR3. The chain is built from TRBV28 and TRBJ2-2; 8 bases are shared with TRBD1. The CDR3 is made up of 15 amino acids. The junction had 8 bases not matched to a gene; V was cut back by 6 bases and J by 5 bases. Germline V gene data show CDR1 as MDHEN and CDR2 as SYDVKM. The CDR3 sequence is CASRRTGGRTGELFF. CDR3 DNA: TGTGCCAGCAGACGCACAGGGGGAAGGACCGGGGAGCTGTTTTTT. Full variable domain (missing parts from reference TRBV28 and TRBJ2-2): DVKVTQSSRYLVKRTGEKVFLECVQDMDHENMFWYRQDPGLGLRLIYFSYDVKMKEKGDIPEGYSVSREKKERFSLILESASTNQTSMYLCASRRTGGRTGELFFGEGSRLTVL.

The gene calls are TRBV5-1 and TRBJ2-3; D may be TRBD1 (5 bases). CDR3 length equals 16 residues. Trimming left V 1 base short and J 5 bases short, with 17 bases between. Germline-derived CDR1 and CDR2 are SGHRS and YFSETQ. The CDR3 DNA is TGCGCCAGCAGCTTGATCGTCAGGGCTCAGGGAGATACGCAGTATTTT. Its translation: CASSLIVRAQGDTQYF.

The rearrangement links TRBV5-4 to TRBJ1-2, with D possibly matching TRBD1 (5 bases). Per the germline V gene, CDR1 is SGHNT and CDR2 is YYREEE (reference sequence). Trimming cost V 2 bases and J 5 bases, with 13 bases left between them. This CDR3 contains 14 residues. The CDR3 coding sequence is TGTGCCAGCAGCTTAATCGGGGGAGGGTATGGCTACACCTTC. It specifies CASSLIGGGYGYTF.

The chain has TRBV5-4 and TRBJ2-2; D might be TRBD1 (6 bases). The CDR3 has 15 residues. V dropped 3 bases and J dropped 6 bases, with 15 bases sitting between them. Germline V gives CDR1 SGHNT, CDR2 YYREEE (reference sequence). CDR3 loop: CASSSPNRAAGELFF. The CDR3 region has the DNA TGTGCCAGCAGCTCTCCGAACAGGGCAGCCGGGGAGCTGTTTTTT. The entire variable domain, with the rest obtained from reference TRBV5-4 and TRBJ2-2, is as follows: ETGVTQSPTHLIKTRGQQVTLRCSSQSGHNTVSWYQQALGQGPQFIFQYYREEENGRGNFPPRFSGLQFPNYSSELNVNALELDDSALYLCASSSPNRAAGELFFGEGSRLTVL.

The chain links TRBV5-1 to TRBJ2-1, with 9 bases aligning to TRBD1. Germline trimming cut 4 bases from V and 9 bases from J; bases unmatched to any gene: 23. This CDR3 has 19 residues. Germline CDR1 is SGHRS and CDR2 is YFSETQ. The CDR3 loop reads CASSLDTGGVFIQLVEQFF. The CDR3, as DNA: TGCGCCAGCAGCCTGGATACAGGGGGCGTTTTCATCCAGCTCGTTGAGCAGTTCTTC.

The chain couples TRBV30 to TRBJ1-5; 7 bases are shared with TRBD1. The CDR3 has 16 residues. Germline lookup yields CDR1 GTSNPN and CDR2 SVGIG (reference sequence). V lost 3 bases, J lost 0 bases, and 8 bases stayed unmatched. The CDR3 bases are TGTGCCTGGAGCCCCCAGGGGGGGCCTAGCAATCAGCCCCAGCATTTT. It translates to CAWSPQGGPSNQPQHF. The full variable domain, with the rest looked up from reference TRBV30 and TRBJ1-5, is SQTIHQWPATLVQPVGSPLSLECTVEGTSNPNLYWYRQAAGRGLQLLFYSVGIGQISSEVPQNLSASRPQDRQFILSSKKLLLSDSGFYLCAWSPQGGPSNQPQHFGDGTRLSIL.

V gene TRBV7-2 combines with J gene TRBJ2-7, with 12 bases lining up with TRBD2. The CDR3 is made up of 16 amino acids. Germline lookup yields CDR1 SGHTA and CDR2 FQGNSA. V lost 5 bases and J lost 2; bases outside the gene matches: 7. In DNA, the CDR3 is TGTGCCAGCAGCCGTATGACTAGCGGGAGCACCTACGAGCAGTACTTC. Its translation is CASSRMTSGSTYEQYF.

This chain connects TRBV5-1 to TRBJ1-1; D possibly corresponds to TRBD1 (6 bases). The CDR3 totals 14 residues. From germline, CDR1 is SGHRS and CDR2 YFSETQ. V was trimmed by 4 bases and J by 4 bases, leaving 14 bases between them. Written as DNA, the CDR3 is TGCGCCAGCAGCAGGGGGGAAGGGGTCACTGAAGCTTTCTTT. It translates to CASSRGEGVTEAFF.

V is TRBV5-4 and J is TRBJ2-1; no firm D call. V lost 0 bases, J lost 3 bases, and 10 bases lay in between. From germline, CDR1 is SGHNT and CDR2 YYREEE (reference sequence). CDR3 length: 15 residues. The CDR3 protein is CASSLGRTSYNEQFF. In DNA form, the CDR3 reads TGTGCCAGCAGCTTGGGACGAACCAGCTACAATGAGCAGTTCTTC.

V and J are TRBV25-1 and TRBJ2-2; D is perhaps TRBD1 (5 bases). Between the trimmed V and J ends, which lost 1 base and 1 base, there was a span of 10 bases. The CDR3 is 16 amino acids. Germline V CDR1 and CDR2: MGHDK, SYGVNS. The CDR3 spells CASSESGQGNTGELFF. DNA of the CDR3: TGTGCCAGCAGTGAATCCGGCCAGGGGAACACCGGGGAGCTGTTTTTT. The whole variable domain, remainder taken from reference TRBV25-1 and TRBJ2-2, is EADIYQTPRYLVIGTGKKITLECSQTMGHDKMYWYQQDPGMELHLIHYSYGVNSTEKGDLSSESTVSRIRTEHFPLTLESARPSHTSQYLCASSESGQGNTGELFFGEGSRLTVL.